These T cell receptor beta chains were read from a single sample in a study of human T cells and chemical hapten exposure. TCRdb recomputed calls from the RACE reads with MiXCR, one row per CDR3 protein. The sample shows about 69,000 distinct CDR3 sequences, about a tenth of them seen only once. Sample: whole blood, taken in connection with sensitization to the hapten diphenylcyclopropenone (DPC). Receptor source: a woman aged 50 to 65 with alopecia areata. Some clones in this sample may be carry-over from other donors' samples. CDR3s include the opening cysteine and the closing phenylalanine or tryptophan. A D gene is named only where the DNA matches it firmly. Clone size, where shown, is once, few, many, or a class for clones that have expanded.

>TRBD1|TRBV20-1|TRBJ1-2|many
CSAQEQGNYGYTF
TGCAGTGCCCAAGAACAGGGGAACTATGGCTACACCTTC
>-|TRBV5-1|TRBJ2-3|-
CASSLRGVRGDTQYF
TGCGCCAGCAGCTTGCGTGGGGTTCGGGGAGATACGCAGTATTTT
>-|TRBV18|TRBJ1-2|-
CASSPGQNYGYTF
TGTGCCAGCTCACCTGGACAGAACTATGGCTACACCTTC
>TRBD1|TRBV20-1|TRBJ1-5|-
CSARTGGEHQPQHF
TGCAGTGCCAGGACAGGGGGAGAGCATCAGCCCCAGCATTTT
>-|TRBV6-6|TRBJ2-7|many
CASSLPEGGGGIEQYF
TGTGCCAGCAGTCTCCCCGAGGGGGGAGGCGGGATCGAGCAGTACTTC
>-|TRBV20-1|TRBJ2-7|many
CSARSPVLYEQYF
TGCAGTGCTAGGTCGCCGGTTCTCTACGAGCAGTACTTC
>TRBD1|TRBV7-8|TRBJ1-3|many
CASSLNAGTGQITAGNTIYF
TGTGCCAGCAGCCTTAATGCCGGGACAGGGCAAATAACGGCTGGAAACACCATATATTTT
>-|TRBV4-2|TRBJ1-1|few
CASSPTGSNTEAFF
TGTGCCAGCAGCCCCACAGGGTCCAACACTGAAGCTTTCTTT
>-|TRBV28|TRBJ2-3|-
CASRGNTDTQYF
TGTGCCAGCAGGGGGAACACAGATACGCAGTATTTT
>-|TRBV7-2|TRBJ1-2|few
CASSLDNNYGYTF
TGTGCCAGCAGCTTAGACAATAACTATGGCTACACCTTC
>-|TRBV27|TRBJ2-3|-
CASSSGRGATDTQYF
TGTGCCAGCAGTTCAGGACGGGGGGCAACAGATACGCAGTATTTT
>-|TRBV20-1|TRBJ2-1|many
CSARGIWEQFF
TGCAGTGCGAGAGGTATATGGGAGCAGTTCTTC
>-|TRBV19|TRBJ2-3|many
CASSIDRIGFSDPDTQYF
TGTGCCAGTAGTATAGATCGAATTGGCTTCTCGGACCCAGATACGCAGTATTTT
>-|TRBV14|TRBJ1-1|few
CASSIQGGGTEAFF
TGTGCCAGCAGTATACAGGGTGGGGGCACTGAAGCTTTCTTT
>-|TRBV10-3|TRBJ2-3|many
CAISPGQESTDTQYF
TGTGCCATCAGCCCCGGGCAGGAGAGCACAGATACGCAGTATTTT
>TRBD1|TRBV19|TRBJ2-5|many
CASSKGDSQETQYF
TGTGCCAGCAGTAAGGGGGACAGCCAAGAGACCCAGTACTTC
>-|TRBV29-1|TRBJ2-1|many
CSGKGRDEQFF
TGCAGCGGAAAGGGCCGGGATGAGCAGTTCTTC
>TRBD1|TRBV10-2|TRBJ1-6|few
CASRFGTENSPLHF
TGCGCCAGCAGGTTTGGGACAGAGAATTCACCCCTCCACTTT
>-|TRBV9|TRBJ2-5|-
CASSTRLERETQYF
TGTGCCAGCAGCACCCGCCTGGAAAGGGAGACCCAGTACTTC
>TRBD1|TRBV11-1|TRBJ2-1|many
CASSAGQGERVEQFF
TGTGCCAGCAGCGCCGGGCAGGGGGAAAGAGTTGAGCAGTTCTTC
>-|TRBV7-9|TRBJ1-5|few
CASSWGQDQPQHF
TGTGCCAGCAGCTGGGGACAAGACCAGCCCCAGCATTTT
>-|TRBV20-1|TRBJ2-7|many
CSAIQEVPYEQYF
TGCAGTGCAATACAGGAGGTACCCTACGAGCAGTACTTC
>-|TRBV11-2|TRBJ2-3|many
CASSLDPGPTDTQYF
TGTGCCAGCAGCTTAGATCCCGGACCCACAGATACGCAGTATTTT
>-|TRBV29-1|TRBJ2-3|-
CSVAGRVSTDTQYF
TGCAGCGTTGCCGGCAGGGTTAGCACAGATACGCAGTATTTT
>-|TRBV20-1|TRBJ1-5|-
CSATDSLSNQPQHF
TGCAGTGCCACGGACAGTCTAAGCAATCAGCCCCAGCATTTT
>-|TRBV19|TRBJ1-5|few
CASSTGSNQPQHF
TGTGCCAGTAGTACCGGAAGCAATCAGCCCCAGCATTTT
>-|TRBV12-3/TRBV12-4|TRBJ2-2|many
CASSSRVLGAGELFF
TGTGCCAGCAGTTCACGCGTACTAGGTGCCGGGGAGCTGTTTTTT
>TRBD1|TRBV5-1|TRBJ2-7|many
CASSLGDRNEQYF
TGCGCCAGCAGCTTGGGGGACAGAAACGAGCAGTACTTC
>TRBD1|TRBV10-3|TRBJ2-3|many
CATSTGSTDTQYF
TGTGCCACCTCGACAGGGAGCACAGATACGCAGTATTTT
>TRBD2|TRBV24-1|TRBJ2-3|many
CATSRPGTRLGTDTQYF
TGTGCCACCAGTAGACCCGGGACTAGGCTAGGCACAGATACGCAGTATTTT
>TRBD1|TRBV7-2|TRBJ1-1|-
CASSLAPWTGRYMNTEAFF
TGTGCCAGCAGCTTAGCTCCATGGACAGGGAGGTACATGAACACTGAAGCTTTCTTT
>-|TRBV12-3/TRBV12-4|TRBJ2-1|many
CASRQYNEQFF
TGTGCCAGCCGTCAATACAATGAGCAGTTCTTC
>-|TRBV28|TRBJ1-1|few
CASNITPGTEAFF
TGTGCCAGCAATATCACCCCGGGCACTGAAGCTTTCTTT
>-|TRBV12-1|TRBJ2-5|many
CASSHDRWTSGFKNGHF
TGTGCCAGCAGCCACGACAGGTGGACTAGCGGCTTCAAGAATGGGCATTTC
>-|TRBV5-1|TRBJ2-7|-
CASSFLSSSYEQYF
TGCGCCAGCAGCTTTCTATCATCCTCCTACGAGCAGTACTTC
>-|TRBV6-5|TRBJ1-4|many
CASSYRGGKLFF
TGTGCCAGCAGTTACCGGGGAGGAAAACTGTTTTTT
>-|TRBV27|TRBJ2-7|few
CASTAGLGEQYF
TGTGCCAGCACCGCGGGTTTAGGCGAGCAGTACTTC
>-|TRBV7-9|TRBJ1-1|-
CASSFVLNTEAFF
TGTGCCAGCAGCTTTGTCCTGAACACTGAAGCTTTCTTT
>-|TRBV7-2|TRBJ1-1|many
CASSLSPGLNTEAFF
TGTGCCAGCAGCTTATCTCCAGGACTGAACACTGAAGCTTTCTTT
>-|TRBV19|TRBJ1-3|few
CASSSRIGNTIYF
TGTGCCAGTAGCTCAAGGATTGGAAACACCATATATTTT
>-|TRBV6-1|TRBJ2-7|many
CASSAWQSSYEQYF
TGTGCCAGCAGTGCGTGGCAGTCATCCTACGAGCAGTACTTC
>TRBD2|TRBV20-1|TRBJ2-1|many
CSAIPLLAGTSYNEQFF
TGCAGTGCTATACCCCTCTTAGCGGGGACCTCCTACAATGAGCAGTTCTTC
>-|TRBV10-1|TRBJ2-5|few
CASSLPGEETQYF
TGCGCCAGCAGTCTTCCAGGGGAAGAGACCCAGTACTTC
>-|TRBV20-1|TRBJ2-1|few
CSARDRDEQFF
TGCAGTGCTAGAGATCGCGATGAGCAGTTCTTC
>TRBD2|TRBV29-1|TRBJ2-2|many
CSVEGLAGIGGELFF
TGCAGCGTCGAGGGACTAGCGGGGATAGGCGGGGAGCTGTTTTTT
>-|TRBV7-9|TRBJ1-5|-
CASSTYSNQPQHF
TGTGCCAGCAGCACGTATAGCAATCAGCCCCAGCATTTT
>-|TRBV5-5|TRBJ2-1|many
CASSFVLRGIVSGDEQFF
TGTGCCAGCAGCTTCGTGTTACGGGGCATCGTATCGGGTGATGAGCAGTTCTTC
>-|TRBV7-6|TRBJ2-1|many
CASSPGTRDEQFF
TGTGCCAGCAGCCCCGGGACCCGGGATGAGCAGTTCTTC